This TCR beta chain was profiled in a study of T cell repertoires in cytomegalovirus infection. Across the whole study: Both CMV infection and a matching HLA type were indicated by public TCR beta signatures. Findings of the study overall: HLA-C-restricted CMV clonotypes gave the most frequent clonotype in two of eight donors.

Germline CDR1 and CDR2: SGHRS and YFSETQ. V lost 0 bases and J lost 2, with 10 bases in between. The CDR3 length is 15 residues. TCRdb re-called the reads with MiXCR, one entry per CDR3 protein. Of under 800,000 distinct CDR3 sequences detected, approximately 25% appear once; the ten largest clones hold approximately 8.2%. With respect to this clonotype: Its specificity is unknown.

Sequencing input: CD8+ T cells from PBMCs. The origin of this receptor is a human donor in good health (CMV status not recorded). Some clones in this sample may be carry-over from other donors' samples. V and J are TRBV5-1 and TRBJ2-3; no definite D call. DNA for the CDR3: TGCGCCAGCAGCTTGGTTGTAGATTCCACAGATACGCAGTATTTT. It codes for CASSLVVDSTDTQYF.